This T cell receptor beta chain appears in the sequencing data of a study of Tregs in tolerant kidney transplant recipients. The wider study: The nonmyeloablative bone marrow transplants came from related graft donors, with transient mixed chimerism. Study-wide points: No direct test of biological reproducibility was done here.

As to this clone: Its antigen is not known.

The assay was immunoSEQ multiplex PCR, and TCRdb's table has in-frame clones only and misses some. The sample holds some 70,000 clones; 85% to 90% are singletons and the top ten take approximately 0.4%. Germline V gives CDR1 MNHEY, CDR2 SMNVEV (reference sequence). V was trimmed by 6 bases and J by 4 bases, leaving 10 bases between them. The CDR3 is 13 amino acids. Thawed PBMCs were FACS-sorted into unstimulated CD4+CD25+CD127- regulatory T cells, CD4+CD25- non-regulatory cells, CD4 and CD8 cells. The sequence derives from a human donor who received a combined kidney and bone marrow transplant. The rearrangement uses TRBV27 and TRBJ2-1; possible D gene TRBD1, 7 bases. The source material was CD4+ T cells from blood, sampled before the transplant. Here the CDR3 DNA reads TGTGCCAGCAGGGCAGGGGGGTACAATGAGCAGTTCTTC. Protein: CASRAGGYNEQFF.